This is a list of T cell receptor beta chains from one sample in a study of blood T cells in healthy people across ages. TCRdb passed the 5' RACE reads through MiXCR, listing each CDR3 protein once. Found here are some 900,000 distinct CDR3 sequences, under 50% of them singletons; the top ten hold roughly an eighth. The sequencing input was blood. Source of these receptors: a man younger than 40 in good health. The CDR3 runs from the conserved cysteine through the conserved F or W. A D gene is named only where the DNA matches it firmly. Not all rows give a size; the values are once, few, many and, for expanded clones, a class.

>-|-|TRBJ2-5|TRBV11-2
TGTGCCAGCAGCCCGACCGACCAGGTGGATGAGACCCAGTACTTC
CASSPTDQVDETQYF
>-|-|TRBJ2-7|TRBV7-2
TGTGCCAGCAGCTTAGGAATCCCCGCCCCCTACGAGCAGTACTTC
CASSLGIPAPYEQYF
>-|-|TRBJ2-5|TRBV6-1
TGTGCCAGCACTCAAGGACTCGAGGAGACCCAGTACTTC
CASTQGLEETQYF
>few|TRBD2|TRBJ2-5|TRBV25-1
TGTGCCAGCAGTGACTGGGGGGGACGTCGACAAGAGACCCAGTACTTC
CASSDWGGRRQETQYF
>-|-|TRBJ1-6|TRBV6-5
TGTGCCAGCAGTTACCGGGAATTTGATCTCCTCCACTTT
CASSYREFDLLHF
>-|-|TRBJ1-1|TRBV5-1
TGCGCCAGCAGCTTGGTACTGGGATTGAACACTGAAGCTTTCTTT
CASSLVLGLNTEAFF
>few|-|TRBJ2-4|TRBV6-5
TGTGCCAGCAGTCACCTTTTGCGGGGGCAGGTGAACATTCAGTACTTC
CASSHLLRGQVNIQYF
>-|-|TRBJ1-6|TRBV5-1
TGCGCCAGCAGCTTTTCAGGGGCCTCTTCACTCCTCCACTTT
CASSFSGASSLLHF
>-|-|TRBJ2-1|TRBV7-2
TGTGCCAGCGGCCTCGGGGAACTCGACAAGCAGTTCTTC
CASGLGELDKQFF
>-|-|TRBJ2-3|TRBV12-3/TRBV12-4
TGTGCCAGCAGTTCGCAGTATTTT
CASSSQYF
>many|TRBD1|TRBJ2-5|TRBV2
TGTGCCAGCGGGGACAGGGGACGCCGCGTCCAAGAGACCCAGTACTTC
CASGDRGRRVQETQYF
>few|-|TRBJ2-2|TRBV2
TGTGCCAGCAGTGATGGGGGGCCCTGGGAGCTGTTTTTT
CASSDGGPWELFF
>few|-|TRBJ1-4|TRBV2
TGTGCCAGCAGGGTCCAGGGCAGAGGTAATGAAAAACTGTTTTTT
CASRVQGRGNEKLFF
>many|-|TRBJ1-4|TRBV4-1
TGCGCCAGCAGCCAAGAAGGACAGCTCGGGGCAACTAATGAAAAACTGTTTTTT
CASSQEGQLGATNEKLFF
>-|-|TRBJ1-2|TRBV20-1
TGCAGTGCTAGAGGCCGGACCGGGGATAACTATGGCTACACCTTC
CSARGRTGDNYGYTF
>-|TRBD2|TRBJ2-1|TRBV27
TGTGCCAGCAGTTTATCCGGCGGGGGGGGGTATGAGCAGTTATTC
CASSLSGGGGYEQLF
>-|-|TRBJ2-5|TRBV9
TGTGCCAGTGGGCGTCGTCCCCAAGAGACCCAGTACTTC
CASGRRPQETQYF
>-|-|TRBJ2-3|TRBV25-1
TGTGCCAGCAGTGAACGGGACCGCACAGATACGCAGTATTTT
CASSERDRTDTQYF
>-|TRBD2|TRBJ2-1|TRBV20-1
TGCAGTGCTAGGGCCCCCCGGGGGGGCAGAAACAATGAGCAGTTCTTC
CSARAPRGGRNNEQFF
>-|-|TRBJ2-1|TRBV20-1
TGCAGTGCCAGGAATCAAGAGACCCAGTTCTTC
CSARNQETQFF
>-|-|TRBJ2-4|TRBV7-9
TGTGCCAGCAGCTTATTAGAAGGGAGTGGAGGAGAGCAGTACTTC
CASSLLEGSGGEQYF
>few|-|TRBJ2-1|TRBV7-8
TGTGCCAGCAGCTGGCCAGCAGGGATACAATACAATGAGCAGTTCTTC
CASSWPAGIQYNEQFF
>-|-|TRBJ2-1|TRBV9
TGTGCCAGCGGCGTAGACCCGCTTAGCTCCTACAATGAGCAGTTCTTC
CASGVDPLSSYNEQFF
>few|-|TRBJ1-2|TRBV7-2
TGTGCCAGCAACGCCTGGCCGGCGGCAAGTCATGGCTACACCTTC
CASNAWPAASHGYTF
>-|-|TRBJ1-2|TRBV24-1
TGTGCCACCAGTAACGGAGACTATGGCTACACCTTC
CATSNGDYGYTF
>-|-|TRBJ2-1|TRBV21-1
TGTGCCAGCAGCCCAACCTTGTTGGCGGGGGGTTCCTACAATGAGCAGTTCTTC
CASSPTLLAGGSYNEQFF
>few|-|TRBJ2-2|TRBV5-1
TGCGCCAGCACCGTCCGGAGGACACAGGCCGGGGAGCTGTTTTTT
CASTVRRTQAGELFF
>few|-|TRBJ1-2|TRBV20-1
TGCAGTGCTAGAGGAGACGACGGTGGTCTGAACGGCTACACCTTC
CSARGDDGGLNGYTF
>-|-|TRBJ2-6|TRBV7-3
TGTGCCAGCAGCTTATGGGGGGCCTCTGGGGCCAACGTCCTGACTTTC
CASSLWGASGANVLTF
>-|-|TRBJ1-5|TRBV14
TGTGCCAGCAGCCATCAAAATCAGCCCCAGCATTTT
CASSHQNQPQHF
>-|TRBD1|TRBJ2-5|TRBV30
TGTGCCTGCACAGGGGTAGAGACCCAGTACTTC
CACTGVETQYF
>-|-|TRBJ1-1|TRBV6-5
TGTGCCAGCAGTTACTCTCCAGCCACTGAAGCTTTCTTT
CASSYSPATEAFF
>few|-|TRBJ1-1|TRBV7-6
TGTGCCAGCAGCTTAGGGGGGAACGCTGAAGCTTTCTTT
CASSLGGNAEAFF
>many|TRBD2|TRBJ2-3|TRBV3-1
TGTGCCAGCAGCCCCTCGGTAGCGGGGGGGACAGATACGCAGTATTTT
CASSPSVAGGTDTQYF